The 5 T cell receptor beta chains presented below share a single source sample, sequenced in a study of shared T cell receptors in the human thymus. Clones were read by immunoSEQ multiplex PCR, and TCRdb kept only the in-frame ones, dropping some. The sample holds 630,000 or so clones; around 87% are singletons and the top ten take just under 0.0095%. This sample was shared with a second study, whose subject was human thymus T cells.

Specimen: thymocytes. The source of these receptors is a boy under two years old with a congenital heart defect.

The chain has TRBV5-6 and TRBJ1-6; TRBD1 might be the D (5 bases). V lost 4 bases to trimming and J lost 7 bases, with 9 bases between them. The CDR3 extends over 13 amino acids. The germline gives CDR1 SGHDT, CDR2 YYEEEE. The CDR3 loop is CASSLDSNSPLHF. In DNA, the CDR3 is TGTGCCAGCAGCCTCGACAGCAATTCACCCCTCCACTTT. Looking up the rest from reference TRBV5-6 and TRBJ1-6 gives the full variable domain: DAGVTQSPTHLIKTRGQQVTLRCSPKSGHDTVSWYQQALGQGPQFIFQYYEEEERQRGNFPDRFSGHQFPNYSSELNVNALLLGDSALYLCASSLDSNSPLHFGNGTRLTVT.

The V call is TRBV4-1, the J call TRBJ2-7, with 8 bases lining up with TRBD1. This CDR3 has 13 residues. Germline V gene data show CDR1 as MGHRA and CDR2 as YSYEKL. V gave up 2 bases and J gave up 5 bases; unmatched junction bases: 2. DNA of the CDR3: TGCGCCAGCAGCCAAACAGGGGGGCACGAGCAGTACTTC. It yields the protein CASSQTGGHEQYF.

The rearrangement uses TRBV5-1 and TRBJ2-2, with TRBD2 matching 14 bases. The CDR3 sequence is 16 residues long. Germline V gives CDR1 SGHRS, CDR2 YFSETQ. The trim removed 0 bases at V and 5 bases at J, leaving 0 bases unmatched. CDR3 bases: TGCGCCAGCAGCTTGGGGACTAGCGGGGGGACCGGGGAGCTGTTTTTT. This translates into CASSLGTSGGTGELFF.

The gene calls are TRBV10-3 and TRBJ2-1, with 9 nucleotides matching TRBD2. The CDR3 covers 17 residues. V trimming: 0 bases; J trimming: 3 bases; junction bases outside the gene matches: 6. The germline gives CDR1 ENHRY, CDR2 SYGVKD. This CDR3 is CAISESLAGEIYNEQFF. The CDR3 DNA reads TGTGCCATCAGTGAGTCGTTAGCGGGAGAGATCTACAATGAGCAGTTCTTC.

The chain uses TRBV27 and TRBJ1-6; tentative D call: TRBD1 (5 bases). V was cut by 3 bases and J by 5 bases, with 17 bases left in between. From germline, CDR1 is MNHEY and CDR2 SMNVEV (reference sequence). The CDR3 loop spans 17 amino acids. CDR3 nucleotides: TGTGCCAGCAGTTTTCAACGGACAAACAGAGATAATTCACCCCTCCACTTT. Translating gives CASSFQRTNRDNSPLHF.